A selection of T cell receptor beta chains follows, all from one sample in a study of T cells after yellow fever vaccination. TCRdb fed the 5' RACE reads into MiXCR, producing one record per CDR3 protein. The sample contains hundreds of thousands of distinct CDR3 sequences, 9% to 15% of which appear only once. The sequencing here drew on PBMCs, taken on the day of the yellow fever booster vaccination. Receptor source: a man aged 30-40 years who received the YFV17D yellow fever vaccine. CDR3s include the opening cysteine and the closing phenylalanine or tryptophan. The D gene is left open where the match is weak.

D gene	V gene	CDR3 protein
TRBD2	TRBV20-1	CCAGDLLAGIRETQYF
-	TRBV20-1	CSASGQRETQYF
-	TRBV29-1	CSVDGSDGSTDTQYF
TRBD2	TRBV5-1	CASTPGAGTSNYNEQFF
TRBD2	TRBV2	CASSELAGENEQFF
-	TRBV20-1	CSAVQGWKETQYF
-	TRBV7-2	CASSLVLAKNIQYF
-	TRBV20-1	CSAQSTGNQPQHF
-	TRBV5-1	CASSWRRELSDNNEQFF
-	TRBV7-9	CASSLVLGAQETQYF
TRBD2	TRBV7-9	CASSLYGTSSDEQFF
TRBD1	TRBV5-1	CASSLTGSELFF
TRBD2	TRBV20-1	CSASAGTSSYEQYF
TRBD2	TRBV24-1	CATSEGRGGRGDEQFF
-	TRBV7-2	CASSPGGGRETQYF
-	TRBV20-1	CSARATAKETQYF
TRBD2	TRBV20-1	CSATGTSTYEQYF
-	TRBV6-1	CASSRFLGNTEAFF
-	TRBV4-3	CATPPAAGHSYNEQFF
-	TRBV12-3/TRBV12-4	CASSPGVGEKLFF
TRBD2	TRBV20-1	CSARDWASGRVRPNEQFF
TRBD2	TRBV19	CASKTGTSGSEQYF
-	TRBV9	CASTGPNTGELFF
-	TRBV12-3/TRBV12-4	CASSPPPIYNEQFF
-	TRBV4-3	CASSQDYSPRTDTQYF
-	TRBV20-1	CSAPPVGDTGRETQYF
TRBD2	TRBV7-2	CASSRALLAGGSEQYF
TRBD2	TRBV12-3/TRBV12-4	CASSLAGTSGITGELFF
TRBD2	TRBV15	CATSSPGAGAYNEQFF
TRBD2	TRBV7-8	CACSLRAGVGDEQFF
-	TRBV7-2	CASSLAGAGGSEQYF
TRBD2	TRBV29-1	CSVGKGGLAVNEQFF
TRBD2	TRBV4-3	CASSQVGTSSYNEQFF
-	TRBV19	CATPGLSGELFF
-	TRBV7-2	CASSLARQVTYEQYF
-	TRBV18	CASSPRLIGSTDTQYF
-	TRBV29-1	CSVEDPKVLPFF
-	TRBV6-2/TRBV6-3	CASSKDRYSNQPQHF
-	TRBV15	CATSRDYVEGLNIQYF
TRBD2	TRBV27	CASSLLGTITDTQYF
TRBD1	TRBV12-3/TRBV12-4	CASSQLGQAITGELFF
-	TRBV24-1	CATSDRAAQVTQYF
-	TRBV24-1	CATRGLDRGKDTQYF
-	TRBV20-1	CSARSHRAGYEQYF
TRBD1	TRBV19	CASSIRGVSLAFF
-	TRBV20-1	CSAVSGHKNIQYF
TRBD2	TRBV14	CATRRGLSTDTQYF